These 30 T cell receptor beta chains share one sample of origin, sequenced in a study of regulatory T cells in long-lasting Graves disease (dated by TCRdb to about 2021). The time point label here, explained by the study, means: newly diagnosed GD, antithyroid drugs for less than 3 months. For both TCR sequencing and RNA sequencing, RNA was extracted from PBMCs in TRIzol. The method was multiplex PCR. The sequencing machine was an Illumina HiSeq 4000. CDR3 regions were amplified by Arm-PCR with iRepertoire HTBI primers to construct TCR beta libraries. Starting from the raw public reads, TCRdb applied fastp trimming at Q25, assembled clones with MiXCR and retained in-frame beta chains. Rows are unified per CDR3 protein, each entry keeping the most common DNA and genes. The sample includes approximately 360,000 distinct CDR3 sequences, with approximately 12% observed a single time. In total, the top ten clones hold approximately 19% of the sample.

The sample was also reused in another study, on T cells in Graves' hyperthyroidism and ophthalmopathy.

This material consisted of peripheral blood mononuclear cells (PBMCs), taken at new diagnosis, from a patient treated with antithyroid drugs. The receptors come from a woman between 18 and 29 years old with Graves disease. Donor details come from another sample of the same person, matched by shared clones.

This clonotype was seen at least ten times. The chain is built from TRBV27 and TRBJ1-1; 8 bases align to TRBD1. V shed 5 bases and J 1 base; nucleotides not matched to a gene: 6. In germline, CDR1 is MNHEY, CDR2 SMNVEV (reference sequence). The CDR3 is made up of 15 amino acids. The CDR3 DNA reads TGTGCCAGCAGTCCAATAGGGACAGGGAACACTGAAGCTTTCTTT. Residues: CASSPIGTGNTEAFF.

The chain's CDR3 is CASTSASVSYNEQFF. CDR3 DNA sequence: TGTGCCAGCACTTCTGCTAGCGTCTCCTACAATGAGCAGTTCTTC. The J gene is TRBJ2-1, the V gene TRBV6-2 or TRBV6-3, with a tentative D call TRBD2 (6 bases). Germline V gives CDR1 MNHEY, CDR2 SVGEGT. The CDR3 runs to 15 residues. The germline V and J ends were trimmed by 7 bases and 0 bases, with 13 bases remaining between them.

This rearrangement joins TRBV7-9 to TRBJ2-1; D is perhaps TRBD1 (6 bases). The V end lost 3 bases, the J end lost 7 bases, and 10 bases lay between the germline ends. The CDR3 contains 13 residues. CDR1 and CDR2 from the germline V gene are SEHNR and FQNEAQ (reference sequence). This chain's CDR3 is CASSFLQGNEQFF. In DNA, the CDR3 is TGTGCCAGCAGCTTCTTACAGGGTAATGAGCAGTTCTTC. Drawing the rest from reference TRBV7-9 and TRBJ2-1, the complete variable domain is DTGVSQNPRHKITKRGQNVTFRCDPISEHNRLYWYRQTLGQGPEFLTYFQNEAQLEKSRLLSDRFSAERPKGSFSTLEIQRTEQGDSAMYLCASSFLQGNEQFFGPGTRLTVL.

In the case of this clonotype: A much larger clonotype is one base distant, so this may be a read error. This chain connects TRBV28 to TRBJ2-3; 8 positions agree with TRBD2. The assigned J gene may be wrong: the sequence end matches TRBJ2-5 better. The CDR3 consists of 18 residues. Germline values: CDR1 MDHEN, CDR2 SYDVKM. The CDR3 reads CASSVSAGDASFSQTQYF. In DNA, the CDR3 is TGTGCCAGCAGTGTCTCAGCGGGAGACGCCTCTTTCTCACAGACCCAGTACTTC.

This chain links TRBV19 with TRBJ1-1; TRBD1 matches 9 bases. The CDR3 covers 14 residues. Germline V lookup: CDR1 LNHDA, CDR2 SQIVND (reference sequence). Trimming took 8 bases from V and 5 from J; bases not matched to a gene: 9. CDR3 sequence reads: CASGDRAGYTEAFF. The CDR3 DNA follows: TGTGCCAGTGGGGACAGGGCAGGTTATACTGAAGCTTTCTTT.

In this sample, this clonotype turned up many times. The chain employs TRBV20-1 and TRBJ2-1, with 11 bases fitting TRBD2. V lost 6 bases to trimming and J lost 3 bases; unmatched junction nucleotides: 4. Germline lookup yields CDR1 DFQATT and CDR2 SNEGSKA (reference sequence). The CDR3 has 14 amino acids. CDR3 loop: CSATTSGSYNEQFF. The CDR3 DNA follows: TGCAGTGCAACTACTAGCGGGAGCTACAATGAGCAGTTCTTC.

This clonotype was recorded at least ten times. The chain links TRBV12-3 or TRBV12-4 to TRBJ1-5; a weak D match, TRBD1 (6 bases). V shed 8 bases and J shed 9 bases, with 17 bases lying between them. The CDR3 spans 13 residues. This chain's CDR3 is CASGGSLRRPQHF. The CDR3 DNA follows: TGTGCCAGCGGGGGCAGCCTCCGTAGGCCCCAGCATTTT.

This clonotype has ten or more counts. Its ends do not fully match the called genes, so a read error is possible. The gene calls are TRBV6-2 or TRBV6-3 and TRBJ2-1; D is possibly TRBD1 or TRBD2 (6 bases each). Per germline, CDR1 MNHEY and CDR2 SVGEGT. This CDR3 has 14 residues. CDR3 sequence (DNA): TGTGCCAGCAGTGACTCTGGGGGGCGAGGTGAGCAGTTCTTC. Translation gives CASSDSGGRGEQFF.

This clonotype was found many times. J is TRBJ1-1 and V is TRBV13; D remains unclear. The length of the CDR3 is 12 residues. V lost 2 bases and J lost 8, with 9 bases in between. Germline loops: CDR1 PRHDT, CDR2 FYEKMQ (reference sequence). This CDR3 is CASSLMSKEAFF. Written as DNA, the CDR3 is TGTGCCAGCAGCTTAATGTCCAAAGAAGCTTTCTTT. The variable domain in full, with the rest retrieved from reference TRBV13 and TRBJ1-1, is AAGVIQSPRHLIKEKRETATLKCYPIPRHDTVYWYQQGPGQDPQFLISFYEKMQSDKGSIPDRFSAQQFSDYHSELNMSSLELGDSALYFCASSLMSKEAFFGQGTRLTVV.

In this sample, this clonotype turned up many times. The V call is TRBV12-5, the J call TRBJ2-1; 7 bases fit TRBD1. The ends lost 0 bases at V and 6 bases at J; junction bases unmatched: 14. The CDR3 contains 18 residues. Per germline, CDR1 LGHNT and CDR2 FRNRAP. The CDR3 region is CASGLVYVEQGLGNEQFF. The CDR3 region has the DNA TGTGCTAGTGGTTTGGTATATGTCGAACAGGGGCTTGGCAATGAGCAGTTCTTC.

This clonotype was found a few times. The chain recombines TRBV24-1 with TRBJ2-1, with D unclear. Trimming took 1 base from V and 4 from J, leaving 10 bases between them. Germline loops: CDR1 KGHDR, CDR2 SFDVKD. This CDR3 is built from 15 residues. Written as DNA, the CDR3 is TGTGCCACCAGTGATTTTTCGGCGGTTTACAATGAGCAGTTCTTC. Translation gives CATSDFSAVYNEQFF.

At least ten counts were recorded for this clonotype. The V gene is TRBV2, the J gene TRBJ2-1; D tentatively fits TRBD1 or TRBD2 (5 bases each). V dropped 8 bases and J dropped 4 bases, with 21 bases sitting between them. Per germline, CDR1 SNHLY and CDR2 FYNNEI. The CDR3 spans 16 residues. CDR3 bases: TGTGCCAGCTCTACGGCCGCGCGAGGGGTTTACAATGAGCAGTTCTTC. Translating it yields CASSTAARGVYNEQFF.

This clonotype was detected many times. The gene calls are TRBV27 and TRBJ1-2, with 7 bases fitting TRBD1. The CDR3 contains 14 residues. Trimming took 1 base from V and 6 from J; bases not matched to a gene: 5. Germline CDR1 and CDR2: MNHEY and SMNVEV (reference sequence). CDR3 bases: TGTGCCAGCAGTTTATTCGGGACAGCTGATGGCTACACCTTC. It translates to CASSLFGTADGYTF.

In regard to this clonotype: Relative to the germline gene, one junction end is altered; a read error may explain this. The chain recombines TRBV10-3 with TRBJ2-1; D is undetermined. Germline loops: CDR1 ENHRY, CDR2 SYGVKD. The CDR3 extends over 17 amino acids. DNA for the CDR3: TGTGCCAGCAGTTACCGGGCCAGCTCCTCGTGGTACAATGAGCAGTTCTTC. It is translated as CASSYRASSSWYNEQFF.

This clonotype was seen repeatedly, ten times or more. This chain uses TRBV6-2 or TRBV6-3 with TRBJ2-1; D is ambiguous. CDR1 MNHEY and CDR2 SVGEGT come from the germline V gene. This CDR3 spans 15 amino acids. The V end lost 7 bases, the J end lost 0 bases, and 13 bases lay between the germline ends. The CDR3 DNA is TGTGCCAGCACTCCCCCAGGCTTCTCCTACAATGAGCAGTTCTTC. It codes for CASTPPGFSYNEQFF.

This clonotype was seen a handful of times. The chain combines TRBV27 with TRBJ2-7; 9 bases align to TRBD2. V lost 6 bases and J lost 4; bases outside the gene matches: 13. Germline V gives CDR1 MNHEY, CDR2 SMNVEV (reference sequence). The CDR3 spans 16 residues. The CDR3: CASRRVGRGGLYEQYV. The CDR3 bases are TGTGCCAGCAGGCGGGTAGGGCGGGGGGGCCTGTACGAGCAGTACGTC.

The CDR3, as DNA: TGTGCCAGCAGCGGGGGGTCGGGACAGGGGATGGGTGGCTACACCTTC. The encoded protein is CASSGGSGQGMGGYTF. This sequence joins TRBV5-5 and TRBJ1-2; the match to TRBD1 covers 10 bases. The CDR3 extends over 16 amino acids. CDR1 and CDR2 (germline): SGHKS, YYEKEE (reference sequence). V was pared by 4 bases and J by 7 bases, with 13 bases of the junction left unmatched.

This clonotype was picked up many times. The V call is TRBV20-1, the J call TRBJ2-5, with D perhaps matching TRBD2 (6 bases). Germline assignment: CDR1 DFQATT and CDR2 SNEGSKA (reference sequence). Trimming cost V 5 bases and J 5 bases, with 12 bases left between them. The length of the CDR3 is 12 residues. CDR3 amino acids: CSAGMSGETQYF. DNA of the CDR3: TGCAGTGCTGGGATGAGCGGGGAGACCCAGTACTTC.

This clonotype was picked up a small number of times. The chain has TRBV7-9 and TRBJ2-3, with D unresolved. Germline V gene lookup returns CDR1 SEHNR and CDR2 FQNEAQ (reference sequence). The CDR3 contains 15 residues. V lost 1 base, J lost 1 base, and 9 bases lay in between. The CDR3 sequence is CASSLVIGRTDTQYF. The CDR3 nucleotides read TGTGCCAGCAGCTTAGTTATAGGGCGCACAGATACGCAGTATTTT.

Comments on this clonotype: A much larger clone differs from this one at a single base, so this may be a read error. The rearrangement joins TRBV20-1 to TRBJ2-3; 9 nucleotides line up with TRBD2. The J call may be incorrect, as the DNA end agrees better with TRBJ2-5. Per the germline V gene, CDR1 is DFQATT and CDR2 is SNEGSKA (reference sequence). The CDR3 runs 16 residues. The CDR3 bases are TGCAGTGCTAGGATCCCTAGCGGGGCCCATGGGGAGGCCCAGTACTTC. This gives the protein CSARIPSGAHGEAQYF.

V and J are TRBV7-9 and TRBJ2-3, with D tentatively TRBD1 (6 bases). The CDR3 runs to 20 residues. Germline V CDR1 and CDR2: SEHNR, FQNEAQ (reference sequence). V lost 3 bases and J lost 2, with 27 bases in between. For the CDR3, the DNA is TGTGCCAGCAGCTTCTATTCACGGGTCAGGGGTAACTCTTTCACAGATACGCAGTATTTT. Residues: CASSFYSRVRGNSFTDTQYF.

This clonotype was found many times. The chain joins TRBV19 to TRBJ1-1; no firm D call. Trimming pared 3 bases from V and 0 bases from J, leaving 5 bases between. The CDR3 totals 13 residues. Germline V gene sequence: CDR1 LNHDA, CDR2 SQIVND (reference sequence). The CDR3 protein is CASSMSMNTEAFF. The CDR3 DNA reads TGTGCCAGTAGTATGTCAATGAACACTGAAGCTTTCTTT. The full variable domain, completed using reference TRBV19 and TRBJ1-1, is DGGITQSPKYLFRKEGQNVTLSCEQNLNHDAMYWYRQDPGQGLRLIYYSQIVNDFQKGDIAEGYSVSREKKESFPLTVTSAQKNPTAFYLCASSMSMNTEAFFGQGTRLTVV.

V is TRBV11-2 and J is TRBJ2-1; TRBD2 aligns across 10 bases. J was trimmed by 7 bases and V by 4 bases; bases with no gene match: 19. This CDR3 has 19 amino acids. Looked up from germline, CDR1 is SGHAT and CDR2 is FQNNGV. The CDR3 DNA reads as TGTGCCAGCAGCTGGAAAACAGGGGGATGGGGACTAGCGAGAAATGAGCAGTTCTTC. It translates to CASSWKTGGWGLARNEQFF.

In this sample, this clonotype turned up many times. The J gene is TRBJ2-7, the V gene TRBV7-2; 7 bases are shared with TRBD1. Losses at the gene ends were 5 bases for V and 0 bases for J; bases not matched to a gene: 4. The CDR3 is 14 residues long. Per the germline V gene, CDR1 is SGHTA and CDR2 is FQGNSA. Here the CDR3 reads CASSKDRDSYEQYF. In DNA, the CDR3 is TGTGCCAGCAGCAAAGACAGGGACTCCTACGAGCAGTACTTC. The full variable domain, rest sourced from reference TRBV7-2 and TRBJ2-7, is GAGVSQSPSNKVTEKGKDVELRCDPISGHTALYWYRQSLGQGLEFLIYFQGNSAPDKSGLPSDRFSAERTGGSVSTLTIQRTQQEDSAVYLCASSKDRDSYEQYFGPGTRLTVT.

This clonotype was observed many times. The chain has TRBV7-6 and TRBJ2-1, with 12 bases fitting TRBD2. V lost 2 bases, J lost 3 bases, and 2 bases stayed unmatched. Germline lookup yields CDR1 SGHVS and CDR2 FNYEAQ. The CDR3 totals 16 residues. The CDR3 region is CASSLLAGGLYNEQFF. The CDR3 bases are TGTGCCAGCAGCTTACTAGCGGGGGGGCTCTACAATGAGCAGTTCTTC.

This clonotype was recorded at least ten times. The chain joins TRBV28 to TRBJ1-2; no firm D call. Germline assignment: CDR1 MDHEN and CDR2 SYDVKM. The ends were cut back, 5 bases at V and 5 bases at J, with 9 bases in the middle. This CDR3 contains 12 residues. The CDR3 DNA follows: TGTGCCAGCAGTCTACTGTTTTATGGCTACACCTTC. Translated, it gives CASSLLFYGYTF.

This clonotype was detected ten times or more. The chain is built from TRBV12-3 or TRBV12-4 and TRBJ1-2, with 10 nucleotides matching TRBD1. This CDR3 has 14 residues. The V and J ends lost 5 bases and 7 bases, in that order; junction bases with no gene match: 7. The CDR3 spells CASSIGQGEIGYTF. CDR3 nucleotides: TGTGCCAGCAGTATCGGACAGGGGGAAATTGGCTACACCTTC.

This clonotype was counted ten times or more. The chain links TRBV11-2 to TRBJ1-2; TRBD1 matches 9 bases. J gave up 4 bases and V 7 bases, and 10 bases lay outside the gene matches. The CDR3 contains 15 residues. The germline V gene has CDR1 SGHAT and CDR2 FQNNGV. The CDR3 bases are TGTGCCAGCACGCCTACGGGACAGGGATTCTATGGCTACACCTTC. Amino acid sequence: CASTPTGQGFYGYTF.

In its sample, this clonotype was seen many times. The rearrangement joins TRBV6-1 to TRBJ2-7; D remains unclear. This CDR3 has 13 amino acids. The V end was cut by 4 bases, the J end by 0 bases, with 7 bases between. Germline values: CDR1 MNHNS, CDR2 SASEGT. CDR3 DNA: TGTGCCAGCAGTGTCGAGAGCTCCTACGAGCAGTACGTC. Its translation: CASSVESSYEQYV.

The table lists this clonotype with many counts. The chain uses TRBV28 and TRBJ2-5; 7 bases map to TRBD1. The germline CDR1 and CDR2 sequences are MDHEN and SYDVKM. The V gene end was trimmed by 6 bases and the J gene end by 3 bases; junction bases not matched to a gene: 13. The CDR3 totals 16 residues. CDR3 sequence reads: CASRFRTGAWEETQYF. The CDR3 DNA sequence: TGTGCCAGCAGATTCAGAACAGGGGCCTGGGAAGAGACCCAGTACTTC. Combining the CDR3 with reference TRBV28 and TRBJ2-5 gives the whole variable domain DVKVTQSSRYLVKRTGEKVFLECVQDMDHENMFWYRQDPGLGLRLIYFSYDVKMKEKGDIPEGYSVSREKKERFSLILESASTNQTSMYLCASRFRTGAWEETQYFGPGTRLLVL.